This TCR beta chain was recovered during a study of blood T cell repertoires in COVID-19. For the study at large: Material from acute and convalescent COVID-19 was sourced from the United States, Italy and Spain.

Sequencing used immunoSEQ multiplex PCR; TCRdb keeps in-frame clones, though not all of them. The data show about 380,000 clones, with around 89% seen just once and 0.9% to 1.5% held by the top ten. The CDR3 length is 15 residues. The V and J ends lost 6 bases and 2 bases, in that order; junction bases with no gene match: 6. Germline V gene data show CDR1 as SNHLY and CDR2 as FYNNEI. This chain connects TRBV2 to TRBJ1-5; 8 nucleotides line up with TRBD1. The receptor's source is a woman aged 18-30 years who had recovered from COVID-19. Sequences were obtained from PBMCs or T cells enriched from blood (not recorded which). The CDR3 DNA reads TGTGCCAGCAGGGACAGGGACGTGGGCAATCAGCCCCAGCATTTT. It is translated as CASRDRDVGNQPQHF.